This TCR beta chain was identified during a study of shared clonotypes between healthy human individuals. Only in-frame clones appear in the TCRdb table, and some are missing; sequencing was by immunoSEQ multiplex PCR. Of 450,000 to 500,000 clones in the sample, 81% were seen once. As for this clone: Its antigen is not identified.

The healthy adult donors were HIV-negative and reported no recent acute infections or vaccinations. Study results and limitations: Expectations were that clonotype sharing among donors would be affected by sequencing depth.

Sequencing was performed on PBMCs. The TCR originated in a woman in her thirties or forties in good health. Some clones in this sample may be carry-over from other donors' samples.

The CDR3: CATAPGGDQPQHF. In nucleotides, the CDR3 is TGTGCCACCGCCCCCGGGGGGGATCAGCCCCAGCATTTT. The V gene is TRBV6-1, the J gene TRBJ1-5; the D gene is possibly TRBD1 (5 bases). This CDR3 contains 13 residues. CDR1 MNHNS and CDR2 SASEGT come from the germline V gene. Trimming shortened V by 10 bases and J by 5 bases, and 15 bases separated the two germline ends.